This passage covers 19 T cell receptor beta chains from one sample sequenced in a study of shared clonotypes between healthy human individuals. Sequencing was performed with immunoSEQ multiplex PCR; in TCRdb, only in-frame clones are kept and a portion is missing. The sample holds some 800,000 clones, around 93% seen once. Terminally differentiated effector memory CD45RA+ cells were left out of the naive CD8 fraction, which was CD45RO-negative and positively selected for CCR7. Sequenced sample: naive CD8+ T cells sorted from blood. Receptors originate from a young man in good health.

DNA for the CDR3: TGTGCCAGCAGCTTGGAGACAGGGGGCGCGGTGAATGAGCAGTTCTTC. Its protein is CASSLETGGAVNEQFF. V and J are TRBV5-5 and TRBJ2-1; 10 bases line up with TRBD1. CDR3 length: 16 residues. Germline CDR1 and CDR2: SGHKS and YYEKEE (reference sequence). After removal of 0 bases from V and 7 bases from J, the junction contained 7 bases not matched to a gene.

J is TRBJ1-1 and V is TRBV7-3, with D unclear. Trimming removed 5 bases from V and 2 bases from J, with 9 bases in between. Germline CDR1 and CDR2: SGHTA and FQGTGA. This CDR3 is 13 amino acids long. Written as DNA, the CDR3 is TGTGCCAGCAGCCGGTTCCTTAACACTGAAGCTTTCTTT. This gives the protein CASSRFLNTEAFF.

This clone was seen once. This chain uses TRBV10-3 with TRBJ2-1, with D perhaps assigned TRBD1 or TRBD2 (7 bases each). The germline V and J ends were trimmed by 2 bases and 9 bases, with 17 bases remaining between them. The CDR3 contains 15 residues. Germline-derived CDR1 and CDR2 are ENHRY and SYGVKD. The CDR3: CAISELRTGEGEQFF. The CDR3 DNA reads TGTGCCATCAGTGAGCTTAGAACAGGGGAGGGTGAGCAGTTCTTC.

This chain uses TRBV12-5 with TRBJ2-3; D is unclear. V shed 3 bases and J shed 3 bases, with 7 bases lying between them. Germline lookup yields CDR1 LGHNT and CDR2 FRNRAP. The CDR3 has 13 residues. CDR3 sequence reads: CASGFAVTDTQYF. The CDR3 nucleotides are TGTGCTAGTGGTTTTGCCGTGACAGATACGCAGTATTTT.

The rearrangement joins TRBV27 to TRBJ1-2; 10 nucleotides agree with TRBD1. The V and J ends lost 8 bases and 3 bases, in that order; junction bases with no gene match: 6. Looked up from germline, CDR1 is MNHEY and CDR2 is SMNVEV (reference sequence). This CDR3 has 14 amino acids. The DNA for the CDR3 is TGTGCCAGCGGAAAGGACAGGGGGGACTATGGCTACACCTTC. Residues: CASGKDRGDYGYTF.

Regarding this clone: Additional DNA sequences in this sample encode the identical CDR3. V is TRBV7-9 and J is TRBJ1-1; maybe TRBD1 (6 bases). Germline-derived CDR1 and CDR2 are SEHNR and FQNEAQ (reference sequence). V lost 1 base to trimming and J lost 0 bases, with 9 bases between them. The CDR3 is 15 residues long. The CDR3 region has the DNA TGTGCCAGCAGCTTAGGAGGGGGACTGAACACTGAAGCTTTCTTT. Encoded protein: CASSLGGGLNTEAFF.

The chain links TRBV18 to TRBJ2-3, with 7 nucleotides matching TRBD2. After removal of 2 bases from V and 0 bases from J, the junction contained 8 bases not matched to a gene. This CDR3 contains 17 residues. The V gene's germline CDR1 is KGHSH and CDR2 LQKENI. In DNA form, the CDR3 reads TGTGCCAGCTCACCAAGGCTAGCGGATTCTAGCACAGATACGCAGTATTTT. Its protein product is CASSPRLADSSTDTQYF.

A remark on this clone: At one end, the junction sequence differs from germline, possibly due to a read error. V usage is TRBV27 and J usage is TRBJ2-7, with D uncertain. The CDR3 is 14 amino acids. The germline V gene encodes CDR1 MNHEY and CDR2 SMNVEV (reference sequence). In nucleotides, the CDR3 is TGTGCCAGCAGCCCGTGGGCAGGCTCCTACAAGCAGTACTTC. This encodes CASSPWAGSYKQYF.

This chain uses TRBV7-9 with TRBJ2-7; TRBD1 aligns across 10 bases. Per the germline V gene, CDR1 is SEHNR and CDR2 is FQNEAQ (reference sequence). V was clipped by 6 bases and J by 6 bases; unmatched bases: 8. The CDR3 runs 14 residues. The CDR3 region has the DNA TGTGCCAGCAGTCCCGACAGGGGGCACGGCGAGCAGTACTTC. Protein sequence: CASSPDRGHGEQYF.

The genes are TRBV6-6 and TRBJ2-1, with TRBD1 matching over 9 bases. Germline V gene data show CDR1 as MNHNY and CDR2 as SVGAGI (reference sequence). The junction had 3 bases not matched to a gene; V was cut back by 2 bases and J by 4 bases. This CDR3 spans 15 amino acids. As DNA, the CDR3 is TGTGCCAGCAGTTACAAGGACAGGGGTTACAATGAGCAGTTCTTC. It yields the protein CASSYKDRGYNEQFF.

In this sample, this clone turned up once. CDR3 protein: CASSQVPPGQSYEQYF. The CDR3, as DNA: TGTGCCAGCAGCCAGGTCCCACCGGGACAGTCCTACGAGCAGTACTTC. V and J are TRBV7-9 and TRBJ2-7; 7 bases map to TRBD1. CDR3 length: 16 residues. CDR1 and CDR2 (germline): SEHNR, FQNEAQ (reference sequence). V lost 5 bases, J lost 1 base, and 11 bases stayed unmatched.

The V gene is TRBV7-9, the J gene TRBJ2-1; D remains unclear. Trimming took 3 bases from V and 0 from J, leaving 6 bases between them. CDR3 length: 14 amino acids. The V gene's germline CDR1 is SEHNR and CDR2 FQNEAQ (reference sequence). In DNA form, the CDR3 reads TGTGCCAGCAGCTTCGCTAGCTCCTACAATGAGCAGTTCTTC. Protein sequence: CASSFASSYNEQFF. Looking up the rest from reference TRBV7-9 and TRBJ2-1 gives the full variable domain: DTGVSQNPRHKITKRGQNVTFRCDPISEHNRLYWYRQTLGQGPEFLTYFQNEAQLEKSRLLSDRFSAERPKGSFSTLEIQRTEQGDSAMYLCASSFASSYNEQFFGPGTRLTVL.

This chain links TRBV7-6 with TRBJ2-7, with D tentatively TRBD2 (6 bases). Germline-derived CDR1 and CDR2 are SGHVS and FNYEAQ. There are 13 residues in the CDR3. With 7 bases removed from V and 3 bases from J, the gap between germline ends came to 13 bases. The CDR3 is CASTRDFGYEQYF. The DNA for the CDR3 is TGTGCCAGCACCAGGGACTTTGGCTACGAGCAGTACTTC.

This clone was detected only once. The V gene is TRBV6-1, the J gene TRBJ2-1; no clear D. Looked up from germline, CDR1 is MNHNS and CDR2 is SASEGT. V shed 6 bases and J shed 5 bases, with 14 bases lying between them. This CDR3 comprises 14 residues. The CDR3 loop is CASRKAQIDNEQFF. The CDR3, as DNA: TGTGCCAGCAGAAAGGCCCAAATCGACAATGAGCAGTTCTTC.

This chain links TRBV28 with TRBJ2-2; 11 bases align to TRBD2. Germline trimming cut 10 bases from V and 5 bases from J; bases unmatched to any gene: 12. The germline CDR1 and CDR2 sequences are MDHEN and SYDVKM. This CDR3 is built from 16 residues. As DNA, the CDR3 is TGTGCCACCAAGGCCAGACTAGCGGGATGGACCGGGGAGCTGTTTTTT. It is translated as CATKARLAGWTGELFF. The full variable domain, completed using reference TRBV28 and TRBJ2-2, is DVKVTQSSRYLVKRTGEKVFLECVQDMDHENMFWYRQDPGLGLRLIYFSYDVKMKEKGDIPEGYSVSREKKERFSLILESASTNQTSMYLCATKARLAGWTGELFFGEGSRLTVL.

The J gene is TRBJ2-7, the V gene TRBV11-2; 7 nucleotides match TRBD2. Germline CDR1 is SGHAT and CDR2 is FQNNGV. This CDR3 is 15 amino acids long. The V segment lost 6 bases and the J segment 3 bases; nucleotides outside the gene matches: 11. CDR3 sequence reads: CASSPPWEGIYEQYF. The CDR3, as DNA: TGTGCCAGCAGTCCCCCATGGGAGGGGATCTACGAGCAGTACTTC.

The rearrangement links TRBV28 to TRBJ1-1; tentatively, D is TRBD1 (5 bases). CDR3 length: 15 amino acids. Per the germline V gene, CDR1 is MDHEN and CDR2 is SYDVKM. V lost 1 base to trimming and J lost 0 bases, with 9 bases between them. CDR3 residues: CASSLSGGLNTEAFF. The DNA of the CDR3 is TGTGCCAGCAGTTTATCTGGGGGACTGAACACTGAAGCTTTCTTT.

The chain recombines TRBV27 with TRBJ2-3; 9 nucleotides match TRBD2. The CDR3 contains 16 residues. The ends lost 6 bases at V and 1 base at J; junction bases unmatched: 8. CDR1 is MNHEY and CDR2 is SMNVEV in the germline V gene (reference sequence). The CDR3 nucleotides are TGTGCCAGCAGACTATTAGCGGGAGTGCGCACAGATACGCAGTATTTT. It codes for CASRLLAGVRTDTQYF.

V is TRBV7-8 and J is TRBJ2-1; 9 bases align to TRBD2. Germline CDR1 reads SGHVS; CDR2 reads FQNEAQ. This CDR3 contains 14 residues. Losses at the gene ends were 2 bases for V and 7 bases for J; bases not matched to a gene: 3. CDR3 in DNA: TGTGCCAGCAGCTTACTCGCGGGAGGGAATGAGCAGTTCTTC. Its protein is CASSLLAGGNEQFF.